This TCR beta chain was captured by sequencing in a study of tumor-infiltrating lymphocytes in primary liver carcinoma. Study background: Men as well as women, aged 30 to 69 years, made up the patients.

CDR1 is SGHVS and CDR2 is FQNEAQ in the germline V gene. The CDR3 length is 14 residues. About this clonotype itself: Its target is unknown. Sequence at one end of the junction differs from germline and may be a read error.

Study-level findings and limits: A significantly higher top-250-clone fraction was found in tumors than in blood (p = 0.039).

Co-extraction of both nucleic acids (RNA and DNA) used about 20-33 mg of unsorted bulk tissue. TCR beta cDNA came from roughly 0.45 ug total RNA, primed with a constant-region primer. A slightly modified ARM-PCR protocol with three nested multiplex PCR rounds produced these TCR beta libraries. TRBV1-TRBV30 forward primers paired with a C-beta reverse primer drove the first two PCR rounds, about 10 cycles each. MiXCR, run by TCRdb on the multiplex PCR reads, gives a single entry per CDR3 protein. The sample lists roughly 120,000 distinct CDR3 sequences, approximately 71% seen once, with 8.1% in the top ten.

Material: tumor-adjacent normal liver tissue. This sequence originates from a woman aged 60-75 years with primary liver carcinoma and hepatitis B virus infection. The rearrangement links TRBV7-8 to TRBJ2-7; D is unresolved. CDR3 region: CVSSLARRSYEQYF. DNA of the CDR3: TGTGTCAGCAGCTTAGCAAGGCGGTCATACGAGCAGTACTTC.